The 30 T cell receptor beta chains presented below share a single source sample, sequenced in a study of blood T cell repertoires in COVID-19. Sequenced by immunoSEQ multiplex PCR; TCRdb stores in-frame clones only, minus some. The table records 150,000 to 200,000 clones, under 85% of them present only once. The sample comprised peripheral blood. Source of these receptors: a woman of 80 years or more with acute or convalescent COVID-19.

This rearrangement joins TRBV5-1 to TRBJ2-3, with D possibly matching TRBD1 (5 bases). CDR1 SGHRS and CDR2 YFSETQ come from the germline V gene. The CDR3 has 15 amino acids. V was cut by 3 bases and J by 3 bases, with 14 bases left in between. CDR3 in amino acids: CASSSNLRETDTQYF. CDR3 in DNA: TGCGCCAGCAGCTCGAATCTCAGGGAAACAGATACGCAGTATTTT.

The chain links TRBV7-9 to TRBJ2-5; D is perhaps TRBD1 (5 bases). Germline CDR1 is SEHNR and CDR2 is FQNEAQ (reference sequence). The ends were cut back, 1 base at V and 7 bases at J, with 10 bases in the middle. This CDR3 has 13 amino acids. The CDR3 here is CASSLEGRATQYF. In nucleotides, the CDR3 is TGTGCCAGCAGCTTAGAGGGCAGGGCGACCCAGTACTTC.

The J gene is TRBJ2-3, the V gene TRBV11-2; D is perhaps TRBD1 (6 bases). Germline values: CDR1 SGHAT, CDR2 FQNNGV. The CDR3 consists of 15 residues. The germline V and J ends were trimmed by 3 bases and 2 bases, with 12 bases remaining between them. The CDR3 nucleotides read TGTGCCAGCAGCTTGAGGGGGTATTCCACAGATACGCAGTATTTT. Translated: CASSLRGYSTDTQYF. Using reference TRBV11-2 and TRBJ2-3 for the parts outside the CDR3, the full variable domain is EAGVAQSPRYKIIEKRQSVAFWCNPISGHATLYWYQQILGQGPKLLIQFQNNGVVDDSQLPKDRFSAERLKGVDSTLKIQPAKLEDSAVYLCASSLRGYSTDTQYFGPGTRLTVL.

V gene TRBV7-9 combines with J gene TRBJ1-1; D is unresolved. CDR3 length: 13 amino acids. Germline CDR1 SEHNR, CDR2 FQNEAQ (reference sequence). The ends were cut back, 7 bases at V and 1 base at J, with 10 bases in the middle. The CDR3 sequence: CASIVGGNTEAFF. The DNA of the CDR3 is TGTGCCAGCATCGTCGGTGGGAACACTGAAGCTTTCTTT.

The V and J genes are TRBV19 and TRBJ1-4; perhaps TRBD1 as D (6 bases). The CDR3 runs to 16 residues. V lost 6 bases, J lost 8 bases, and 22 bases lay in between. The germline gives CDR1 LNHDA, CDR2 SQIVND (reference sequence). CDR3 amino acids: CASSSSVGDIREKLFF. Here the CDR3 DNA reads TGTGCCAGTAGCTCCTCTGTGGGGGACATCAGAGAAAAACTGTTTTTT.

The chain joins TRBV7-9 to TRBJ2-3, with D maybe TRBD1 (5 bases). Per the germline V gene, CDR1 is SEHNR and CDR2 is FQNEAQ (reference sequence). The CDR3 runs to 16 residues. The V and J ends lost 3 bases and 1 base respectively, with 14 bases between them. CDR3 amino acids: CASSFLLWGGTDTQYF. In DNA, the CDR3 is TGTGCCAGCAGCTTCCTTTTGTGGGGCGGCACAGATACGCAGTATTTT.

V and J are TRBV27 and TRBJ1-1; tentatively, D is TRBD1 (6 bases). The germline gives CDR1 MNHEY, CDR2 SMNVEV (reference sequence). The V and J ends lost 4 bases and 6 bases respectively, with 15 bases between them. This CDR3 spans 14 amino acids. The CDR3 nucleotides read TGTGCCAGCAGTTCCCCGCCGGGACAACCTGAAGCTTTCTTT. Its protein product is CASSSPPGQPEAFF.

This chain connects TRBV4-3 to TRBJ2-3, with D perhaps TRBD1 (6 bases). Trimming pared 4 bases from V and 5 bases from J, leaving 16 bases between. This CDR3 is built from 15 residues. Germline V gene sequence: CDR1 LGHNA, CDR2 YSLEER. CDR3 protein: CASSPGPGAIDTQYF. The CDR3 DNA reads TGCGCCAGCAGCCCAGGACCAGGGGCGATAGATACGCAGTATTTT.

This chain connects TRBV30 to TRBJ2-5; D perhaps matches TRBD2 (5 bases). The V and J ends lost 1 base and 2 bases respectively, with 14 bases between them. Germline V lookup: CDR1 GTSNPN, CDR2 SVGIG (reference sequence). There are 15 residues in the CDR3. The CDR3 sequence: CAWSGPQLVQETQYF. In nucleotides, the CDR3 is TGTGCCTGGAGTGGCCCCCAACTAGTACAAGAGACCCAGTACTTC.

The chain joins TRBV7-6 to TRBJ2-2; possible D gene TRBD1, 6 bases. Deletions cut 2 bases from V and 7 bases from J, with 17 bases between. CDR1 SGHVS and CDR2 FNYEAQ come from the germline V gene. The CDR3 has 16 amino acids. CDR3: CASSLSQQGSIGELFF. CDR3 coding DNA: TGTGCCAGCAGCTTATCCCAACAGGGAAGTATCGGGGAGCTGTTTTTT.

This clone was observed a handful of times. The chain joins TRBV7-9 to TRBJ1-2; D remains unclear. The CDR3 length is 14 residues. Germline CDR1 is SEHNR and CDR2 is FQNEAQ (reference sequence). Trimming took off 2 bases at V and 1 base at J, with 8 bases between the two ends. CDR3 in amino acids: CASSLNEINYGYTF. DNA for the CDR3: TGTGCCAGCAGCTTAAACGAGATTAACTATGGCTACACCTTC.

The chain has TRBV7-3 and TRBJ1-1; D unclear. CDR1 and CDR2 (germline): SGHTA, FQGTGA. The CDR3 has 13 amino acids. Trimming removed 1 base from V and 3 bases from J, with 6 bases in between. CDR3: CASSLNADTEAFF. As DNA, the CDR3 is TGTGCCAGCAGCTTAAACGCGGACACTGAAGCTTTCTTT.

The chain couples TRBV7-9 to TRBJ2-7; D is unclear. Germline loops: CDR1 SEHNR, CDR2 FQNEAQ (reference sequence). This CDR3 spans 13 amino acids. V shed 1 base and J shed 5 bases, with 9 bases lying between them. The CDR3 nucleotides are TGTGCCAGCAGCTTAGGTAGCAACCACGAGCAGTACTTC. As protein: CASSLGSNHEQYF.

The CDR3 reads CASSVDRGLFGGELFF. The CDR3, as DNA: TGTGCCAGCAGCGTGGACAGGGGGCTTTTTGGCGGGGAGCTGTTTTTT. J is TRBJ2-2 and V is TRBV9, with 11 bases identical to TRBD1. The V gene end was trimmed by 2 bases and the J gene end by 7 bases; junction bases not matched to a gene: 7. This CDR3 region has 16 residues. Looked up from germline, CDR1 is SGDLS and CDR2 is YYNGEE.

A few counts support this clone. CDR3 sequence: CASSSRDRASIEQYF. The CDR3 DNA reads as TGTGCCAGCAGCTCCCGGGACAGGGCCTCGATCGAGCAGTACTTC. The chain joins TRBV7-2 to TRBJ2-7, with 9 bases aligning to TRBD1. The V segment lost 4 bases and the J segment 6 bases; nucleotides outside the gene matches: 10. The CDR3 contains 15 residues. The germline gives CDR1 SGHTA, CDR2 FQGNSA.

The chain is built from TRBV18 and TRBJ2-3; 7 nucleotides match TRBD1. V lost 4 bases to trimming and J lost 0 bases; unmatched junction nucleotides: 4. Germline CDR1 is KGHSH and CDR2 is LQKENI. There are 15 residues in the CDR3. CDR3 DNA: TGTGCCAGCTCACTAGGGGGCGGGAGCACAGATACGCAGTATTTT. Its translation: CASSLGGGSTDTQYF.

The rearrangement uses TRBV9 and TRBJ1-2, with 7 bases matching TRBD1. CDR1 is SGDLS, CDR2 YYNGEE, per germline. J was trimmed by 4 bases and V by 0 bases; bases with no gene match: 3. This CDR3 region has 14 residues. CDR3 DNA sequence: TGTGCCAGCAGCGTAGCAGGGGACAGCTATGGCTACACCTTC. Translated: CASSVAGDSYGYTF.

The V and J genes are TRBV5-1 and TRBJ2-3; 8 bases agree with TRBD2. Germline CDR1 SGHRS, CDR2 YFSETQ. Germline trimming cut 4 bases from V and 6 bases from J; bases unmatched to any gene: 7. This CDR3 region has 14 residues. DNA of the CDR3: TGCGCCAGCAGCCTTAGCGGGAAAGGGGATACGCAGTATTTT. This translates into CASSLSGKGDTQYF.

This sequence joins TRBV14 and TRBJ1-2, with 9 nucleotides matching TRBD1. CDR1 SGHDN and CDR2 FVKESK come from the germline V gene. V shed 0 bases and J 8 bases; nucleotides not matched to a gene: 7. There are 15 residues in the CDR3. The chain's CDR3 is CASSQDHRGLSGYTF. The CDR3 DNA follows: TGTGCCAGCAGCCAAGATCACAGGGGGCTAAGCGGCTACACCTTC.

This chain connects TRBV6-6 to TRBJ1-4; D may be TRBD1 (6 bases). CDR3 length: 16 residues. V lost 4 bases and J lost 5, with 17 bases in between. The germline CDR1 and CDR2 sequences are MNHNY and SVGAGI (reference sequence). DNA for the CDR3: TGTGCCAGCAGTTTTCCCCCGGGACACTACAATGAAAAACTGTTTTTT. Residues: CASSFPPGHYNEKLFF.

The V gene is TRBV2, the J gene TRBJ1-2; a weak D match, TRBD1 (5 bases). The V gene's germline CDR1 is SNHLY and CDR2 FYNNEI. This CDR3 is built from 14 residues. Trimming left V 7 bases short and J 4 bases short, with 16 bases between. CDR3 nucleotides: TGTGCCAGCACCGTTGACAGCCTTTCCTATGGCTACACCTTC. Translating gives CASTVDSLSYGYTF.

V is TRBV7-2 and J is TRBJ2-4; 9 bases fit TRBD2. J lost 6 bases, V lost 1 base, and 7 bases had no gene match. The CDR3 length is 16 residues. Germline V gene sequence: CDR1 SGHTA, CDR2 FQGNSA. DNA of the CDR3: TGTGCCAGCAGCTTAGTTCGGGGACTAGCAAGAAACATTCAGTACTTC. Amino acids: CASSLVRGLARNIQYF.

V and J are TRBV3-1 (or the pseudogene TRBV3-2) and TRBJ1-3, with a tentative D call TRBD1 (5 bases). This CDR3 has 14 residues. CDR1 and CDR2 (germline): LGHDT, YNNKEL (reference sequence). The V gene lost 7 bases and the J gene lost 8 bases, with 18 bases spanning the gap. This CDR3 reads CASTLRGEYHTIYF. The DNA for the CDR3 is TGTGCCAGCACCCTCCGGGGGGAGTATCACACCATATATTTT.

This chain connects TRBV7-8 to TRBJ1-2, with TRBD1 identical over 8 bases. The CDR3 has 15 residues. The germline V gene encodes CDR1 SGHVS and CDR2 FQNEAQ. V was clipped by 5 bases and J by 5 bases; unmatched bases: 10. This CDR3 is CASSTRTGMRYGYTF. The CDR3 DNA follows: TGTGCCAGCAGCACCCGGACAGGGATGCGGTATGGCTACACCTTC.

The chain joins TRBV5-1 to TRBJ1-2; TRBD1 matches 7 bases. Germline CDR1 SGHRS, CDR2 YFSETQ. CDR3 length: 15 residues. V trimming: 3 bases; J trimming: 3 bases; junction bases outside the gene matches: 8. The CDR3 here is CASSSSVGGDYGYTF. CDR3 in DNA: TGCGCCAGCAGCTCCTCCGTAGGGGGCGACTATGGCTACACCTTC.

This clone was recorded only once. The rearrangement uses TRBV5-6 and TRBJ1-5; 7 bases agree with TRBD1. V shed 3 bases and J 5 bases; nucleotides not matched to a gene: 5. The CDR3 runs to 14 residues. Germline CDR1 reads SGHDT; CDR2 reads YYEEEE. The CDR3 loop is CASSSQGPHQPQHF. The CDR3, as DNA: TGTGCCAGCAGCTCACAGGGGCCTCATCAGCCCCAGCATTTT.

The V and J genes are TRBV1 and TRBJ2-2; TRBD2 is the table's D call, not checked against the DNA. TRBV1 is noted as a pseudogene. The CDR3 extends over 16 amino acids. DNA for the CDR3: TGCACCAGCAGCCAATGGCTAGCGGGTAACACCGGGGAGCTGTTTTTT. It yields the protein CTSSQWLAGNTGELFF.

The chain has TRBV2 and TRBJ1-1, with D possibly matching TRBD1 (5 bases). Germline assignment: CDR1 SNHLY and CDR2 FYNNEI. The CDR3 extends over 15 amino acids. The V and J ends lost 7 bases and 0 bases respectively, with 15 bases between them. The DNA of the CDR3 is TGTGCCAGCAACGGGGGTGGGGTCATGAACACTGAAGCTTTCTTT. Translation: CASNGGGVMNTEAFF.

The rearrangement uses TRBV9 and TRBJ1-2; D perhaps matches TRBD1 (6 bases). The CDR3 has 15 amino acids. With 0 bases removed from V and 2 bases from J, the gap between germline ends came to 11 bases. CDR1 and CDR2 from the germline V gene are SGDLS and YYNGEE. The CDR3 reads CASSVGPGDNYGYTF. Here the CDR3 DNA reads TGTGCCAGCAGCGTAGGTCCAGGGGACAACTATGGCTACACCTTC.

The chain has TRBV7-3 and TRBJ2-1, with 8 bases identical to TRBD2. CDR1 and CDR2 (germline): SGHTA, FQGTGA. The junction had 0 bases not matched to a gene; V was cut back by 3 bases and J by 8 bases. CDR3 length: 12 amino acids. CDR3 DNA sequence: TGTGCCAGCAGCTTCGGGGGGGATGAGCAGTTCTTC. Translation gives CASSFGGDEQFF.